The clone carrying this T cell receptor (beta chain) was counted only a few times. What it recognizes is unknown. There are 17 residues in the CDR3. Germline loops: CDR1 SNHLY, CDR2 FYNNEI. The V gene end was trimmed by 1 base and the J gene end by 3 bases; junction bases not matched to a gene: 10. The authors ran a second PCR of about 6 to 11 cycles using a sample-barcoded 5' primer and a J-beta primer mix. Each TCR beta cDNA got a 12-nucleotide random molecular identifier. One entry per CDR3 protein, called by TCRdb with MiXCR from the 5' RACE reads. This repertoire shows 700,000 to 850,000 distinct CDR3 sequences, under 40% found once; its top ten account for 10% to 15%. The sample comes from a study of blood T cells in healthy people across ages. Study conclusions and caveats: Unsorted PBMCs prevented conclusive naive versus antigen-experienced comparison. Older age went with lower TCR beta diversity per million T cells, in a roughly linear way.

Extraction of total RNA produced a minimum of 5.5 micrograms from each sample. The receptor was derived from a man aged 18 to 29 in good health. The rearrangement joins TRBV2 to TRBJ2-3, with 7 bases that match TRBD1. Input material: blood. The CDR3 reads CASSEGQGRLKTDTQYF. CDR3 bases: TGTGCCAGCAGTGAAGGACAGGGAAGGTTAAAAACAGATACGCAGTATTTT.